A selection of T cell receptor beta chains follows, all from one sample in a study of shared clonotypes between healthy human individuals. Only in-frame clones appear in the TCRdb table, and some are missing; sequencing was by immunoSEQ multiplex PCR. The data hold some 1.5 million clones, with over 95% observed a single time. The sample consisted of naive CD4+ T cells sorted from blood. The receptors derive from a man between 25 and 39 years old in good health. The CDR3 runs from the conserved cysteine through the conserved F or W. A D gene is named only where the DNA matches it firmly. Some rows mark clone size as missing; the rest say once, few, many or name a class of expanded clone.

D | J | V | size | CDR3 | DNA
. | TRBJ2-3 | TRBV7-2 | . | CASSFEPTDTQYF | TGTGCCAGCAGCTTCGAACCCACAGATACGCAGTATTTT
TRBD1 | TRBJ2-7 | TRBV5-6 | . | CASRRGQGGEQYF | TGTGCCAGCAGACGAGGACAGGGAGGCGAGCAGTACTTC
TRBD2 | TRBJ2-1 | TRBV4-3 | . | CASSQGVVREGGNEQFF | TGCGCCAGCAGCCAAGGGGTGGTGCGGGAGGGCGGGAATGAGCAGTTCTTC
TRBD2 | TRBJ2-5 | TRBV14 | . | CASSQVMTSGRLNGQETQYF | TGTGCCAGCAGCCAAGTGATGACTAGCGGGAGGCTCAATGGCCAAGAGACCCAGTACTTC
TRBD2 | TRBJ2-7 | TRBV27 | . | CASRHTSDYEQYF | TGTGCCAGCAGACACACTAGCGACTACGAGCAGTACTTC
. | TRBJ2-7 | TRBV13 | . | CASRQMVPGEQYF | TGTGCCAGCAGACAAATGGTCCCTGGCGAGCAGTACTTC
TRBD2 | TRBJ2-7 | TRBV10-2 | . | CATGAGVTYEQYF | TGCGCCACCGGAGCGGGAGTCACCTACGAGCAGTACTTC
TRBD2 | TRBJ2-7 | TRBV6-5 | . | CASRITSGPYEQYF | TGTGCCAGCCGCATAACTAGCGGCCCCTACGAGCAGTACTTC
. | TRBJ2-7 | TRBV2 | . | CASSERDEQYF | TGTGCCAGCAGTGAACGGGACGAGCAGTACTTC
. | TRBJ2-5 | TRBV15 | . | CATSRDRIETQYF | TGTGCCACCAGCAGAGACAGGATAGAGACCCAGTACTTC
TRBD1 | TRBJ1-4 | TRBV7-6 | . | CASSRRQGDEKLFF | TGTGCCAGCAGCCGAAGACAGGGAGATGAAAAACTGTTTTTT
. | TRBJ1-2 | TRBV6-5 | . | CASSRGGTHYGYTF | TGTGCCAGCAGTCGGGGAGGGACGCACTATGGCTACACCTTC
. | TRBJ2-5 | TRBV6-5 | . | CASSYNSFAGETQYF | TGTGCCAGCAGTTACAATAGTTTCGCGGGAGAGACCCAGTACTTC
. | TRBJ1-1 | TRBV6-5 | . | CASSIRPGANTEAFF | TGTGCCAGCAGTATACGGCCAGGGGCGAACACTGAAGCTTTCTTT
TRBD1 | TRBJ2-2 | TRBV28 | once | CASRPRDRVTGELFF | TGTGCCAGCAGACCACGCGACAGGGTGACCGGGGAGCTGTTTTTT
TRBD2 | TRBJ2-1 | TRBV18 | . | CASSPVSGNSYNEQFF | TGTGCCAGCTCACCCGTAAGCGGGAACTCCTACAATGAGCAGTTCTTC
. | TRBJ1-5 | TRBV19 | . | CASSSGIQPQHF | TGTGCCAGTAGTAGCGGTATTCAGCCCCAGCATTTT
TRBD1 | TRBJ1-1 | TRBV18 | . | CASSPDRMNTEAFF | TGTGCCAGCTCACCGGACAGGATGAACACTGAAGCTTTCTTT
. | TRBJ1-1 | TRBV19 | . | CASSIQKKSEAFF | TGTGCCAGTAGTATCCAGAAAAAGAGTGAAGCTTTCTTT
. | TRBJ2-2 | TRBV15 | . | CATSRGQGGTGELFF | TGTGCCACCAGCAGAGGGCAGGGAGGCACCGGGGAGCTGTTTTTT
. | TRBJ2-1 | TRBV10-3 | . | CAITSIPGRNEQFF | TGTGCCATCACATCCATCCCCGGACGTAATGAGCAGTTCTTC
TRBD2 | TRBJ2-3 | TRBV7-2 | . | CASSTSGSVVDTQYF | TGTGCCAGCAGCACAAGCGGGAGCGTTGTGGATACGCAGTATTTT
. | TRBJ1-1 | TRBV28 | . | CASVGTTEAFF | TGTGCCAGCGTAGGTACCACTGAAGCTTTCTTT
. | TRBJ2-3 | TRBV19 | . | CASSILETGVTQYF | TGTGCCAGTAGTATACTAGAAACGGGGGTTACGCAGTATTTT
. | TRBJ2-1 | TRBV6-5 | . | CASSRRALGFSEQFF | TGTGCCAGCAGTCGCCGGGCCCTAGGCTTCAGTGAGCAGTTCTTC
. | TRBJ1-5 | TRBV21-1 | . | CASSKDATRTFTHHNQPQHF | TGTGCCAGCAGCAAAGATGCGACCAGGACATTCACTCATCACAATCAGCCCCAGCATTTT
TRBD1 | TRBJ2-7 | TRBV25-1 | once | CASSDQGADEQYF | TGTGCCAGCAGTGATCAGGGGGCTGACGAGCAGTACTTC
TRBD2 | TRBJ2-7 | TRBV9 | . | CASSRGLAGAPYEQYF | TGTGCCAGCAGCCGGGGACTAGCGGGAGCCCCCTACGAGCAGTACTTC
. | TRBJ2-5 | TRBV7-9 | once | CASSFGEYQETQYF | TGTGCCAGCAGCTTCGGCGAGTACCAAGAGACCCAGTACTTC
. | TRBJ2-1 | TRBV9 | . | CASSVTGYNEQFF | TGTGCCAGCAGCGTAACTGGCTACAATGAGCAGTTCTTC
TRBD2 | TRBJ2-2 | TRBV28 | once | CASSTTSGRFTGELFF | TGTGCCAGCAGTACCACTAGCGGGAGGTTTACCGGGGAGCTGTTTTTT
TRBD2 | TRBJ2-3 | TRBV6-4 | . | CASSDRGSSDTQYF | TGTGCCAGCAGTGACCGCGGGAGTTCAGATACGCAGTATTTT
. | TRBJ1-4 | TRBV28 | . | CASSHPGGEKLFF | TGTGCCAGCAGCCATCCCGGGGGAGAAAAACTGTTTTTT
TRBD2 | TRBJ2-7 | TRBV12-5 | . | CASGLAQLAGDHYEQYF | TGTGCTAGTGGTTTGGCCCAACTAGCGGGAGACCATTACGAGCAGTACTTC
. | TRBJ2-5 | TRBV5-4 | . | CASHPAGRETQYF | TGTGCCAGCCATCCGGCAGGGCGAGAGACCCAGTACTTC
. | TRBJ2-7 | TRBV5-1 | . | CASSLVESLTYEQYF | TGCGCCAGCAGCTTGGTCGAGTCTCTTACCTACGAGCAGTACTTC
. | TRBJ1-3 | TRBV5-1 | . | CASSLDGGLGNTIYF | TGCGCCAGCAGCTTGGATGGGGGGCTAGGAAACACCATATATTTT
. | TRBJ2-7 | TRBV18 | . | CASSQNSYEQYF | TGTGCCAGCTCACAAAACTCCTACGAGCAGTACTTC
TRBD2 | TRBJ2-3 | TRBV2 | once | CASRVARLAGFTDTQYF | TGTGCCAGCAGGGTCGCGAGACTAGCAGGTTTTACAGATACGCAGTATTTT
. | TRBJ1-2 | TRBV28 | once | CASSSQGIGYTF | TGTGCCAGCAGTTCTCAGGGTATCGGCTACACCTTC
TRBD2 | TRBJ2-7 | TRBV5-1 | . | CASSLGRLAGGFLDYEQYF | TGCGCCAGCAGCTTGGGGAGACTAGCGGGAGGGTTCCTGGACTACGAGCAGTACTTC
. | TRBJ2-7 | TRBV6-1 | . | CASSEAQPGGYEQYF | TGTGCCAGCAGTGAAGCGCAACCTGGAGGATACGAGCAGTACTTC
. | TRBJ2-7 | TRBV5-1 | . | CASSPAEGASYEQYF | TGCGCCAGCAGCCCCGCCGAGGGAGCCTCCTACGAGCAGTACTTC
. | TRBJ2-7 | TRBV9 | . | CASSTGDRVVGEQYF | TGTGCCAGCAGCACGGGAGACAGGGTGGTAGGCGAGCAGTACTTC
. | TRBJ2-2 | TRBV6-1 | . | CASRTGRLFF | TGTGCCAGCCGTACAGGGCGGCTGTTTTTT
. | TRBJ1-5 | TRBV28 | . | CASSSRQPQHF | TGTGCCAGCAGTTCACGACAGCCCCAGCATTTT
TRBD1 | TRBJ2-3 | TRBV7-2 | once | CASRMGTGGPDTQYF | TGTGCCAGCAGAATGGGGACAGGGGGCCCAGATACGCAGTATTTT
. | TRBJ2-3 | TRBV6-5 | . | CASSYLGAASTDTQYF | TGTGCCAGCAGTTACCTAGGGGCCGCAAGCACAGATACGCAGTATTTT
TRBD1 | TRBJ2-2 | TRBV9 | . | CATHPGQGLDANTGELFF | TGTGCCACCCATCCGGGACAGGGTCTCGACGCGAACACCGGGGAGCTGTTTTTT
. | TRBJ1-5 | TRBV28 | . | CASSTTGLGLNQPQHF | TGTGCCAGCAGCACTACGGGACTGGGATTGAATCAGCCCCAGCATTTT
TRBD2 | TRBJ2-3 | TRBV27 | . | CASSSLGARELRGAQYF | TGTGCCAGCAGTTCCCTCGGGGCGCGGGAGCTAAGAGGCGCGCAGTATTTT
. | TRBJ2-3 | TRBV10-3 | . | CAISEGGRTDTQYF | TGTGCCATCAGTGAGGGGGGGCGCACAGATACGCAGTATTTT
. | TRBJ2-7 | TRBV2 | few | CASSDQPLGSYEQYF | TGTGCCAGCAGTGACCAGCCCTTGGGGTCCTACGAGCAGTACTTC
. | TRBJ2-2 | TRBV9 | once | CASSRVLQTGELFF | TGTGCCAGCAGCCGGGTGCTACAAACCGGGGAGCTGTTTTTT
TRBD1 | TRBJ1-1 | TRBV7-2 | . | CASSLLDREKNTEAFF | TGTGCCAGCAGCCTATTGGACAGGGAAAAGAACACTGAAGCTTTCTTT
. | TRBJ1-2 | TRBV20-1 | . | CGGSRGGYTF | TGCGGCGGTTCACGGGGAGGCTACACCTTC
. | TRBJ2-2 | TRBV5-4 | . | CASSLGGPLNTGELFF | TGTGCCAGCAGCTTGGGAGGCCCCCTCAACACCGGGGAGCTGTTTTTT